This T cell receptor beta chain came from a study of OX40 agonist ivuxolimab in advanced cancers. Background on the whole study: Ivuxolimab was an agonistic, fully human IgG2 monoclonal antibody directed against OX40 (CD134), a costimulatory receptor. Intravenous ivuxolimab was administered to patients every 2 weeks at six dose levels: 0.01, 0.1, 0.3, 1.5, 3 and 10 mg/kg. Among the roughly 52 dose-escalation patients, 19 had hepatocellular carcinoma, roughly 15 melanoma, 9 renal cell carcinoma and 9 head and neck cancer. In the dose-escalation cohort, 82.7% of patients were male, and the mean age was around 60 years, with a range of 23 to 79. Patients were allowed to have had prior anti-PD-1, anti-PD-L1 or anti-CTLA-4 therapy, and 40% of the dose-escalation patients had been treated with checkpoint inhibitors. Partial responses occurred in three dose-escalation patients, of whom one had hepatocellular carcinoma and two had cutaneous melanoma. Peripheral TCRbeta sequencing was intended to test whether TCR sequence diversity was altered and clonal T-cell expansion was caused by ivuxolimab. The monotherapy dose-escalation portion (N of about 50 patients) of the phase I ivuxolimab trial is reported in the paper.

Of note for this clone: Its antigen is unknown. Per-base qualities were not stored, and no clone one base away is much larger.

V drops 0 bases and J drops 3 bases, leaving 11 bases in between. The germline V gene supplies CDR1 SGDLS and CDR2 YYNGEE. CDR3 length: 15 amino acids, cysteine to phenylalanine. Only the CDR3 part of the read is kept: 45 bases, read in frame from the first base. What the work shows at the level of the full study, not this receptor alone: Low levels of normalized T-cell clonal expansion were also shown by some nonresponding patients. After ivuxolimab, CD8+ T cells had more expanded clones than CD4+ T cells on average. The antigen specificity of the clonally expanded peripheral T cells was not determined. In the 0.1-3.0 mg/kg groups, partial responders had among the lowest normalized peripheral clonal expansion, particularly in CD8+ T cells. At doses of 0.1 to 3.0 mg/kg, clonal expansion of both CD4+ and CD8+ blood T cells was observed from baseline to week 6.

For sequencing of the TCRbeta CDR3 region, genomic DNA was extracted from the sorted cells. The immunoSEQ Assay was used to sequence the TCRbeta CDR3 regions. TCRdb mirrors the immuneACCESS table, restricted to in-frame sequences. Some clones are absent from its copies; in checked studies, under half trace to an unresolved V gene, and the reason for the others is unknown. This sample comprises approximately 90,000 clones, roughly 84% of them detected only once. About 4.1% of the sample is in the top ten clones. Patients with a history of autoimmune disease or receiving systemic immunosuppression were excluded from the trial. Peripheral blood for TCR sequencing was drawn from every dose cohort at baseline, at cycle 4 day 1 and at cycle 7 day 1. Samples were obtained from an open-label, multicenter, first-in-human phase I dose-escalation trial of ivuxolimab. Adults with locally advanced or metastatic melanoma, renal cell carcinoma, hepatocellular carcinoma or head and neck squamous cell carcinoma were enrolled in the trial. Before TCR sequencing, CD4+ T cells and CD8+ T cells from peripheral blood were sorted into separate populations.

Recombination joined TRBV9 with TRBJ2-3; 5 matching bases give a weak D call of TRBD1. This sequence was found in an adult with an advanced solid tumor such as melanoma, head and neck, liver or kidney cancer. This material consisted of CD4+ or CD8+ T cells sorted from blood, taken in a trial of the OX40 agonist ivuxolimab. The DNA sequence reads TGTGCCAGCAGCGTAGAGGGGTATTTGACAGATACGCAGTATTTT. This gives the protein CASSVEGYLTDTQYF.